These 11 T cell receptor beta chains came from one sample sequenced in a study of T cells in Graves' hyperthyroidism and ophthalmopathy. The CDR3 regions of TCR beta were amplified from RNA transcripts. In the first-round RT-PCR of the TCR CDR3, the HTBI primer set was used. TCRdb used MiXCR to reprocess the multiplex PCR reads, holding one entry per CDR3 protein. The sample records 360,000 or so distinct CDR3 sequences, around 18% being singletons. Sequencing input: blood. The origin of the receptors is a middle-aged woman with Graves' ophthalmopathy.

This clonotype was found many times. As DNA, the CDR3 is TGTGCCAGCAGCTCCGGACTAGCGGGGGACCAAGAGACCCAGTACTTC. Translation: CASSSGLAGDQETQYF. V and J are TRBV7-9 and TRBJ2-5; 13 bases agree with TRBD2. The CDR3 spans 16 residues. Germline trimming cut 4 bases from V and 0 bases from J; bases unmatched to any gene: 2. The V gene's germline CDR1 is SEHNR and CDR2 FQNEAQ (reference sequence).

There are many counts of this clonotype. The rearrangement joins TRBV6-1 to TRBJ1-5; possibly TRBD1 for D (5 bases). Germline-derived CDR1 and CDR2 are MNHNS and SASEGT. The germline V and J ends were trimmed by 4 bases and 2 bases, with 6 bases remaining between them. The CDR3 covers 13 residues. The CDR3 spells CASSAGGNQPQHF. The CDR3, as DNA: TGTGCCAGCAGTGCGGGGGGCAATCAGCCCCAGCATTTT.

The chain combines TRBV12-3 or TRBV12-4 with TRBJ2-7, with TRBD1 matching over 11 bases. This CDR3 region has 15 residues. V gave up 6 bases and J gave up 3 bases; unmatched junction bases: 7. The CDR3 bases are TGTGCCAGCAGGCACTCCGGGACAGGGGGCTACGAGCAGTACTTC. Protein: CASRHSGTGGYEQYF.

This chain links TRBV2 with TRBJ2-3; D is perhaps TRBD2 (5 bases). Germline CDR1 is SNHLY and CDR2 is FYNNEI. The V end lost 6 bases, the J end lost 8 bases, and 15 bases lay between the germline ends. The CDR3 is 13 residues long. The CDR3 sequence: CASSGENRGTQYF. In nucleotides, the CDR3 is TGTGCCAGCAGCGGGGAGAACCGAGGTACGCAGTATTTT.

This clonotype has just a few counts. V and J are TRBV28 and TRBJ2-5; D may be TRBD2 (6 bases). Trimming took off 6 bases at V and 5 bases at J, with 25 bases between the two ends. CDR1 and CDR2 (germline): MDHEN, SYDVKM. The length of the CDR3 is 17 residues. CDR3 sequence (DNA): TGTGCCAGCAGCCTTCTTATCGGAAGGGGAGGTTGGGAGACCCAGTACTTC. Translated: CASSLLIGRGGWETQYF.

This clonotype was seen ten or more times. The rearrangement links TRBV28 to TRBJ2-7, with D possibly being TRBD1 (6 bases). The CDR3 has 14 amino acids. Germline lookup yields CDR1 MDHEN and CDR2 SYDVKM. Between the trimmed V and J ends, which lost 6 bases and 3 bases, there was a span of 15 bases. Here the CDR3 reads CASRNGQTLYEQYF. The CDR3 nucleotides read TGTGCCAGCAGGAATGGACAGACACTCTACGAGCAGTACTTC.

In this sample, this clonotype turned up many times. The CDR3 sequence is CSVEGAGQRETQYF. The DNA of the CDR3 is TGCAGCGTTGAGGGGGCAGGCCAACGAGAGACCCAGTACTTC. The chain couples TRBV29-1 to TRBJ2-5; TRBD1 is a possible D gene (6 bases). Trimming took off 3 bases at V and 4 bases at J, with 15 bases between the two ends. CDR3 size: 14 residues. Germline V gene data show CDR1 as SQVTM and CDR2 as ANQGSEA.

This clonotype showed up many times. This may arise from a read error, as a much more abundant clone is one base away. This chain uses TRBV27 with TRBJ2-7; TRBD1 agrees at 10 bases. Looked up from germline, CDR1 is MNHEY and CDR2 is SMNVEV (reference sequence). CDR3 length equals 13 residues. V trimming: 3 bases; J trimming: 6 bases; junction bases outside the gene matches: 2. CDR3 loop: CASSFGTGAEQYF. The CDR3 DNA reads TGTGCCAGCAGTTTTGGGACAGGGGCCGAGCAGTACTTC.

This clonotype has ten or more counts. The chain combines TRBV27 with TRBJ2-7; TRBD1 agrees at 8 bases. Per the germline V gene, CDR1 is MNHEY and CDR2 is SMNVEV (reference sequence). V shed 8 bases, J shed 6 bases, and the junction held 12 bases outside the gene matches. This CDR3 has 14 residues. CDR3 coding DNA: TGTGCCAGCGCGGTCCGCCAGGGGGCGGTCGAGCAGTACTTC. Translation: CASAVRQGAVEQYF.

At least ten counts were recorded for this clonotype. The gene calls are TRBV11-2 and TRBJ2-7; D call uncertain. The V and J ends lost 2 bases and 6 bases respectively, with 8 bases between them. Germline-derived CDR1 and CDR2 are SGHAT and FQNNGV. The CDR3 runs 12 residues. This CDR3 reads CASSLQSFEQYF. CDR3 bases: TGTGCCAGCAGCTTACAGAGCTTCGAGCAGTACTTC.

This clonotype came up many times. The chain is built from TRBV28 and TRBJ2-7, with D uncertain. Germline CDR1 MDHEN, CDR2 SYDVKM. The CDR3 contains 19 residues. V shed 1 base and J shed 0 bases, with 22 bases lying between them. CDR3 DNA sequence: TGTGCCAGCAGTTTATCCCCGTCTCTAAGTCGAAAGATCTCCTACGAGCAGTACTTC. Amino acids: CASSLSPSLSRKISYEQYF.